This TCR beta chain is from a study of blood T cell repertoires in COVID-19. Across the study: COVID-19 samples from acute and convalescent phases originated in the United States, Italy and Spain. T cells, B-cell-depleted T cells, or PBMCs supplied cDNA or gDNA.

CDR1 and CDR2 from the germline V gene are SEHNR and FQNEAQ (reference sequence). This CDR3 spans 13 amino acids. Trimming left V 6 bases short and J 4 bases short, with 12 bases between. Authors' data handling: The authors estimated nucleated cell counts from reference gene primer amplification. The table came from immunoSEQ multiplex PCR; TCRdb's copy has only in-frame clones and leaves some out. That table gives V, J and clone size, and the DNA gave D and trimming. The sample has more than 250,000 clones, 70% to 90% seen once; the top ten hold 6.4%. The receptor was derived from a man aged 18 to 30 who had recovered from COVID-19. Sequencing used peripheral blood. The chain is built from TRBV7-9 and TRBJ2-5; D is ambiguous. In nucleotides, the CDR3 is TGTGCCAGCAGTCTACCACCGGGAGAGACCCAGTACTTC. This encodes CASSLPPGETQYF.